The clone carrying this TCR beta chain has at least ten counts. The repertoire came from unfractionated whole blood and reflected all unsorted peripheral T cells. cDNA was made from roughly 500 ng RNA using alpha and beta constant primers. Using multiplexing indices, alpha and beta chain libraries were generated apart by chain-specific third strand synthesis. Two random hexamers, added before amplification and joined, formed each molecule's 12-nucleotide barcode. TCRdb reanalysed the 5' RACE reads using MiXCR and keeps one entry per CDR3 protein. The sample records about 24,000 distinct CDR3 sequences, roughly 7.9% being singletons. The sample originates from a study of HIV-infected patients and healthy controls. Trimming cost V 5 bases and J 5 bases, with 9 bases left between them. From germline, CDR1 is MNHNY and CDR2 SVGAGI (reference sequence). The CDR3 is 12 residues long.

This TCR came from an adult in good health. Sequencing was done on a sample of blood. The rearrangement uses TRBV6-6 and TRBJ1-1; possible D gene TRBD1, 5 bases. As DNA, the CDR3 is TGTGCCAGCAGTACAGGTTGGACTGAAGCTTTCTTT. The encoded protein is CASSTGWTEAFF.